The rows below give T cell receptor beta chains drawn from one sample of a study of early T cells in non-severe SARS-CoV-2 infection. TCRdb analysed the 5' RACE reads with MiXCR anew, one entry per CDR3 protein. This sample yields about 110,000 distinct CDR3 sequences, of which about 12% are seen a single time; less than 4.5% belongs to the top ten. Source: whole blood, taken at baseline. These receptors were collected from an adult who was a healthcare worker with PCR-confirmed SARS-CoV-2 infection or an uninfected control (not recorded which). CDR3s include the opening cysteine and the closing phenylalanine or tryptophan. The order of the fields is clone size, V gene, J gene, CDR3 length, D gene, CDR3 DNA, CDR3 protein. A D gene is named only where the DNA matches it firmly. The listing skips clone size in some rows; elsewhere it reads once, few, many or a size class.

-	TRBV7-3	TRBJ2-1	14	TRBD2	TGTGCCAGCAGCTCTAGCGGGGGGGCAAATGAGCAGTTCTTC	CASSSSGGANEQFF
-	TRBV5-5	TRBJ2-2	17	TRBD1	TGTGCCAGCAGGCTTACTCCGGGACAGGGGGCCGCCGGGGAGCTGTTTTTT	CASRLTPGQGAAGELFF
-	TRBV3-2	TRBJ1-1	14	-	TGTGCCAGCAGCCAAGCCGGGACAGGGTACAGAGCTTTCTTT	CASSQAGTGYRAFF
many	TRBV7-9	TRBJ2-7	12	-	TGTGCCAGCAGCCCGACGGTATACGAGCAGTACTTC	CASSPTVYEQYF
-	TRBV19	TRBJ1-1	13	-	TGTGCCAGTAGTATCAGGGGTAGCACTGAAGCTTTCTTT	CASSIRGSTEAFF
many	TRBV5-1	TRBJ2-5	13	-	TGCGCCAGCAGCTTGGACTACCAAGAGACCCAGTACTTC	CASSLDYQETQYF
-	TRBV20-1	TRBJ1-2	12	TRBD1	TGCAGTGCTGGACAGGGAGCCTATGGCTACACCTTC	CSAGQGAYGYTF
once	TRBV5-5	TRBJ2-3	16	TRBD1	TGTGCCAGCAGCACCGGACAGGGGCCCAGCACAGATACGCAGTATTTT	CASSTGQGPSTDTQYF
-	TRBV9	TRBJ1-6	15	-	TGTGCCAGCAGCGTAGAGGGGCATCCGGATTCACCCCTCCACTTT	CASSVEGHPDSPLHF
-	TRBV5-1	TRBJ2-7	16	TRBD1	TGCGCCAGCAGCTTGTCTCCCGGGACAGAGACCTACGAGCAGTACTTC	CASSLSPGTETYEQYF
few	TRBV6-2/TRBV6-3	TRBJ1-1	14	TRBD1	TGTGCCAGCACCTGGACAGGGTACGGCACTGAAGCTTTCTTT	CASTWTGYGTEAFF
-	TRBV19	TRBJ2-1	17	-	TGTGCCAGTAGTACCCAGCTTTGGAGGAGCTCCTACAATGAGCAGTTCTTC	CASSTQLWRSSYNEQFF
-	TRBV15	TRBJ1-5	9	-	TGTGCCGCCGGCCAGCCCCAGCATTTT	CAAGQPQHF
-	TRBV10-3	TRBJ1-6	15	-	TGTGCCATCAGCCCTGCAGCAGGAAATAATTCACCCCTCCACTTT	CAISPAAGNNSPLHF
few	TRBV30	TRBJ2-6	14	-	TGTGCCTGGGTTCTCAACTCTGGGGCCAACGTCCTGACTTTC	CAWVLNSGANVLTF
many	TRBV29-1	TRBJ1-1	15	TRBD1	TGCAGCGTTGAAGCGTCGGACAGGGGAAACACTGAAGCTTTCTTT	CSVEASDRGNTEAFF
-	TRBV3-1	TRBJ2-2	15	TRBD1	TGTGCCAGCAGCCGGACAGGACGAAACACCGGGGAGCTGTTTTTT	CASSRTGRNTGELFF
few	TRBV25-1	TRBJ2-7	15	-	TGTGCCAGCAGTGCCGGGACCCCGGGACGCCACGAGCAGTACTTC	CASSAGTPGRHEQYF
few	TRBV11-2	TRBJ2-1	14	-	TGTGCCAGCAGCTTTACCTCTGACGTCAATGAGCAGTTCTTC	CASSFTSDVNEQFF
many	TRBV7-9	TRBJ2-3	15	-	TGTGCCAGCAGCTTAGCGTCGGGGGGCCCAGATACGCAGTATTTT	CASSLASGGPDTQYF
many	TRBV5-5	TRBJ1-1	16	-	TGTGCCAGCAGCTGGGGCCCCCGGGGGCGCGAAGCCGGCCCTTTCTTT	CASSWGPRGREAGPFF
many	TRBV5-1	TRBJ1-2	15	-	TGCGCCAGCAGCTTGGTCTCAGGCATTGACTATGGCTACACCTTC	CASSLVSGIDYGYTF
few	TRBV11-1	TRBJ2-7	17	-	TGTGCCAGCAGCTTCCGTCGGACCCAAGATTTCTCCTACGAGCAGTACTTC	CASSFRRTQDFSYEQYF
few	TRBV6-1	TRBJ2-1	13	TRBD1	TGTGCCACCCGGGACAGGACCTACAATGAGCAGTTCTTC	CATRDRTYNEQFF
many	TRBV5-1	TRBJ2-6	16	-	TGCGCCAGCAGCTTGGTGGGGGCGGCTGGGGCCAACGTCCTGACTTTC	CASSLVGAAGANVLTF
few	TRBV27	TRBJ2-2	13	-	TGTGCCAGCAGACGCTCGAACACCGGGGAGCTGTTTTTT	CASRRSNTGELFF
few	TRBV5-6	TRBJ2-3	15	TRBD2	TGTGCCAGCAGCTCCCTAGCGGGACCCACAGATACGCAGTATTTT	CASSSLAGPTDTQYF
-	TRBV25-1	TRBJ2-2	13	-	TGTGCCAGCATTCGGGGAGACACCGGGGAGCTGTTTTTT	CASIRGDTGELFF
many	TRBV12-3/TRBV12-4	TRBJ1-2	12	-	TGTGCCAGCAGCAACAGGGTTGGTGGCTACACCTTC	CASSNRVGGYTF
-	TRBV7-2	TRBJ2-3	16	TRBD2	TGTGCCAGCAGCTTAGGGTCTAGCGGGGGGGCGGATACGCAGTATTTT	CASSLGSSGGADTQYF
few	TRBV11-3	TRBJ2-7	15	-	TGTGCCAGCAGCCTCAGGGGGGGCAGCACCTACGAGCAGTACTTC	CASSLRGGSTYEQYF
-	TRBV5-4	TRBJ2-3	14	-	TGTGCCAGCAGCGTTCCTACTGACACAGATACGCAGTATTTT	CASSVPTDTDTQYF
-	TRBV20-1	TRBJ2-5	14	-	TGCAGTGGAGTGTACAGGGGGGGCCAAGAGACCCAGTACTTC	CSGVYRGGQETQYF
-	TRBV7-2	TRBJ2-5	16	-	TGTGCCAGCAGTCCAGAGGGCAGGGGTTTAGAAGAGACCCAGTACTTC	CASSPEGRGLEETQYF
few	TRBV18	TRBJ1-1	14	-	TGTGCCAGCTCACCAAATTTCGGGAACACTGAAGCTTTCTTT	CASSPNFGNTEAFF
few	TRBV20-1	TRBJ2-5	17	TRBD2	TGCAGTGCTAGATGGACTAGCGGGGGGGTTTACCAAGAGACCCAGTACTTC	CSARWTSGGVYQETQYF
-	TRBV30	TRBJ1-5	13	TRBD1	TGTGCCTGGAGTCAAGACAGGGATCAGCCCCAGCATTTT	CAWSQDRDQPQHF
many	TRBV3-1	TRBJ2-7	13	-	TGTGCCAGCAGCCACCTGGCGTACTACGAGCAGTACTTC	CASSHLAYYEQYF
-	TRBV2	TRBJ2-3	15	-	TGTGCCAGTAGAGGAGACCTGACTAGCACAGATACGCAGTATTTT	CASRGDLTSTDTQYF
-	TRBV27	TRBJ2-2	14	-	TGTGCCAGCGGACCCGGGAGCCTGGCCGGGGAGCTGTTTTTT	CASGPGSLAGELFF
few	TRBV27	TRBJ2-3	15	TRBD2	TGTGCCAGCAGTTTTCTGGCTAGCGGGGCAGATACGCAGTATTTT	CASSFLASGADTQYF
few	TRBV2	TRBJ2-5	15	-	TGTGCCAGCAGTGACCCCAGAATCTCACAAGAGACCCAGTACTTC	CASSDPRISQETQYF
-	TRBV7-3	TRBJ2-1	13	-	TGTGCCAGCAGCTTGAACGTATTGGGGGAGCAGTTCTTC	CASSLNVLGEQFF
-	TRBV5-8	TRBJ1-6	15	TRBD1	TGTGCCAGCAGCCGTACGGGACAGGGTAGCTCACCCCTCCACTTT	CASSRTGQGSSPLHF
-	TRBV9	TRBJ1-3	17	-	TGTGCCAGCAGCGTAGCTACAGCCCTGGGCTCTGGAAACACCATATATTTT	CASSVATALGSGNTIYF
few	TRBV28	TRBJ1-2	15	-	TGTGCCAGCAGAGCGGGACCTACACGATCCTATGGCTACACCTTC	CASRAGPTRSYGYTF
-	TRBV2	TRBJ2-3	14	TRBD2	TGTGCCAGCAGTGTTGCGGGAGGCACAGATACGCAGTATTTT	CASSVAGGTDTQYF
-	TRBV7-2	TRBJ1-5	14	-	TGTACCAGCAGCTTACGGGGTAGCAATCAGCCCCAGCATTTT	CTSSLRGSNQPQHF
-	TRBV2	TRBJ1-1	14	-	TGTGCCAGCAGTGAAAGGAGAGGGAACACTGAAGCTTTCTTT	CASSERRGNTEAFF
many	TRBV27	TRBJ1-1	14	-	TGTGCCAGCAGTTTAGTAGGGTTGGCGGCTGAAGCTTTCTTT	CASSLVGLAAEAFF
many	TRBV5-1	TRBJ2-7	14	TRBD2	TGCGCCAGCACCAGTAGCGGGCTACCCTACGAGCAGTACTTC	CASTSSGLPYEQYF
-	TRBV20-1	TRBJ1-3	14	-	TGCAGTGCTAGAGAGAGAAACTCTGGAAACACCATATATTTT	CSARERNSGNTIYF
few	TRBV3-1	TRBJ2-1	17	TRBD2	TGTGCCAGCAGCCACTTTAAACCCGGGACTAGGTTGAATGAGCAGTTCTTC	CASSHFKPGTRLNEQFF
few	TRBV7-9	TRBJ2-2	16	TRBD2	TGTGCCAGCAGCTCAAGGACTAGCGGAGGGGTCGGGGAGCTGTTTTTT	CASSSRTSGGVGELFF
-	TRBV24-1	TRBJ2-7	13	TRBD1	TGTGCCACCAGTGACCATACAGGGGACGAGCAGTACTTC	CATSDHTGDEQYF
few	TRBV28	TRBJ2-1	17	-	TGTGCCAGCAGTCCTCCTTTCAGGGGACTCGTCTACAATGAGCAGTTCTTC	CASSPPFRGLVYNEQFF
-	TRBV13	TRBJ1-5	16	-	TGTGCCAGCAGCTTTAGCGGGGGACGTAGCAATCAGCCCCAGCATTTT	CASSFSGGRSNQPQHF
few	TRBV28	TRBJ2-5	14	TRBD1	TGTGCCAGCAGCGAAGGGGGCTTCCAAGAGACCCAGTACTTC	CASSEGGFQETQYF
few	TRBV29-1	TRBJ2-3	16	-	TGCAGCGGGAGAGGCTGGGCAGCTACTAGCACAGATACGCAGTATTTT	CSGRGWAATSTDTQYF